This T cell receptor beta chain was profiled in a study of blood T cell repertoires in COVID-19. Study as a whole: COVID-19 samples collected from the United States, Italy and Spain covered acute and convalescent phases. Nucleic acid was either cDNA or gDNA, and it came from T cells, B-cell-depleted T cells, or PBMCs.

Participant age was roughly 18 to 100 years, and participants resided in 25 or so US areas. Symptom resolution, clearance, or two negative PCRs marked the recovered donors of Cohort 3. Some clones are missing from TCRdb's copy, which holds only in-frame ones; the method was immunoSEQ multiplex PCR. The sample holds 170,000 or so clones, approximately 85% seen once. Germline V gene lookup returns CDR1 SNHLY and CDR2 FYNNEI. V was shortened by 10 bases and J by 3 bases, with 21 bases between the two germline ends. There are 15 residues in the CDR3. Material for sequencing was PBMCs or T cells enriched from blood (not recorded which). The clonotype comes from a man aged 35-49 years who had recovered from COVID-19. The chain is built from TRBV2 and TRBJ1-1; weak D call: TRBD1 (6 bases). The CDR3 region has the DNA TGTGCCACCCGGGACATTCGGTTCGTCTACACTGAAGCTTTCTTT. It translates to CATRDIRFVYTEAFF.